The 29 T cell receptor beta chains below come from one sample, sequenced in a study of CD8 T cells in ankylosing spondylitis. Study-wide results and limits: A motif in TCR beta, a set of about 8 highly homologous variants, appeared characteristic of ankylosing spondylitis blood.

These receptors have no identified antigens. MiXCR was run by TCRdb on the 5' RACE reads, yielding one entry per CDR3 protein. This sample has roughly 700,000 distinct CDR3 sequences, with 15% to 20% found just once. The specimen sequenced was blood, either unsorted or a sorted T cell fraction (not recorded which). Receptors originate from a male donor with ankylosing spondylitis.

This clonotype has a handful of counts. The V gene is TRBV11-2, the J gene TRBJ2-3; 8 nucleotides agree with TRBD2. J lost 5 bases, V lost 7 bases, and 11 bases had no gene match. This CDR3 spans 15 amino acids. Germline V gives CDR1 SGHAT, CDR2 FQNNGV. The CDR3 reads CASTRSGSGGDTQYF. In DNA, the CDR3 is TGTGCCAGCACCCGGTCGGGGAGCGGGGGAGATACGCAGTATTTT.

This clonotype showed up just a few times. The rearrangement links TRBV6-2 or TRBV6-3 to TRBJ2-1; TRBD2 might be the D (6 bases). The CDR3 has 15 amino acids. V dropped 2 bases and J dropped 3 bases, with 11 bases sitting between them. CDR1 is MNHEY and CDR2 is SVGEGT in the germline V gene. CDR3: CASSYGGKGYNEQFF. In DNA, the CDR3 is TGTGCCAGCAGTTACGGCGGGAAAGGCTACAATGAGCAGTTCTTC.

Notes on this clonotype: With a much larger clone just one base away, this may be a read error. This sequence joins TRBV7-3 and TRBJ2-2, with a possible D match to TRBD1 (6 bases). Germline V lookup: CDR1 SGHTA, CDR2 FQGTGA. The V gene lost 5 bases and the J gene lost 5 bases, with 9 bases spanning the gap. The CDR3 extends over 13 amino acids. CDR3 bases: TGTGCCAGCAGCAAAACAGGGACCGGGGAGCTGTTTTTT. It specifies CASSKTGTGELFF.

There are a few counts of this clonotype. The V and J genes are TRBV20-1 and TRBJ1-2; D uncertain. The CDR3 is 12 amino acids. V was clipped by 6 bases and J by 0 bases, with 8 bases between them. Germline CDR1 is DFQATT and CDR2 is SNEGSKA (reference sequence). CDR3 nucleotides: TGCAGTGCCACTGACACTAACTATGGCTACACCTTC. Translated: CSATDTNYGYTF.

The chain recombines TRBV12-3 or TRBV12-4 with TRBJ2-1; 12 bases align to TRBD2. There are 18 residues in the CDR3. V shed 11 bases and J 10 bases; nucleotides not matched to a gene: 24. The CDR3 sequence is CAFSLQSGASGRAKEQFF. The CDR3 DNA reads as TGTGCCTTCAGTTTGCAGTCGGGGGCTAGCGGGAGGGCCAAGGAGCAGTTCTTC.

This clonotype was observed a single time. The chain joins TRBV3-1 to TRBJ2-7; TRBD1 might be the D (6 bases). The CDR3 totals 18 residues. The germline V gene encodes CDR1 LGHDT and CDR2 YNNKEL (reference sequence). V was clipped by 4 bases and J by 5 bases, with 27 bases between them. CDR3 coding DNA: TGTGCCAGCAGCCCAGATCTAATCAGGACAGATCCTCCTAACGAGCAGTACTTC. Amino acids: CASSPDLIRTDPPNEQYF.

The chain uses TRBV19 and TRBJ1-1; D is uncertain. V gave up 6 bases and J gave up 5 bases, with 16 bases separating them. Germline V gene data show CDR1 as LNHDA and CDR2 as SQIVND (reference sequence). CDR3 length: 14 amino acids. The DNA of the CDR3 is TGTGCCAGTAGCCAATCCCCCCCGAGGACTGAAGCTTTCTTT. This gives the protein CASSQSPPRTEAFF.

This clonotype has just a few counts. The CDR3 DNA sequence: TGTGCCAGCAGCTGGGAGACGGATGGCTACACCTTC. It is translated as CASSWETDGYTF. The rearrangement uses TRBV7-9 and TRBJ1-2; D is ambiguous. This CDR3 has 12 amino acids. V dropped 4 bases and J dropped 6 bases, with 9 bases sitting between them. Germline assignment: CDR1 SEHNR and CDR2 FQNEAQ (reference sequence).

This rearrangement joins TRBV12-3 or TRBV12-4 to TRBJ2-2; the match to TRBD1 covers 7 bases. V was pared by 7 bases and J by 4 bases, with 6 bases of the junction left unmatched. CDR3 length: 14 amino acids. Here the CDR3 reads CASTFGTVTGELFF. As DNA, the CDR3 is TGTGCCAGCACCTTTGGGACAGTCACCGGGGAGCTGTTTTTT.

This clonotype has more than one count but fewer than ten. V usage is TRBV6-1 and J usage is TRBJ2-1; D is unclear. The CDR3 totals 15 residues. Germline V CDR1 and CDR2: MNHNS, SASEGT. Trimming removed 1 base at V and 2 bases at J, with 9 bases between. The CDR3 DNA follows: TGTGCCAGCAGTGAAGACCAGGTTCCCTACAATGAGCAGTTCTTC. Translated, it gives CASSEDQVPYNEQFF.

V and J are TRBV9 and TRBJ2-4; 7 bases line up with TRBD2. With V trimmed by 3 bases and J by 0 bases, 3 bases remained unmatched. This CDR3 has 15 residues. The germline V gene encodes CDR1 SGDLS and CDR2 YYNGEE. CDR3 DNA sequence: TGTGCCAGCAGCGCCAGCGGGATAGCCAAAAACATTCAGTACTTC. Its translation is CASSASGIAKNIQYF.

This clonotype has a handful of counts. The genes are TRBV20-1 and TRBJ2-3, with D perhaps assigned TRBD1 or TRBD2 (5 bases each). V dropped 5 bases and J dropped 8 bases, with 14 bases sitting between them. The CDR3 runs to 12 residues. The germline V gene encodes CDR1 DFQATT and CDR2 SNEGSKA (reference sequence). The CDR3 reads CSAADIGATQYF. CDR3 bases: TGCAGTGCTGCCGATATCGGGGCTACGCAGTATTTT.

A few counts support this clonotype. This chain joins TRBV18 and TRBJ1-2, with D perhaps matching TRBD1 (6 bases). Germline V gene data show CDR1 as KGHSH and CDR2 as LQKENI. The CDR3 contains 16 residues. The ends were cut back, 0 bases at V and 4 bases at J, with 15 bases in the middle. The CDR3 region is CASSPPYRALGYGYTF. Written as DNA, the CDR3 is TGTGCCAGCTCACCACCGTACAGGGCCTTGGGCTATGGCTACACCTTC.

This clonotype turned up a few times. The rearrangement joins TRBV20-1 to TRBJ2-1; 13 bases fit TRBD2. The CDR3 is 16 amino acids. The ends lost 0 bases at V and 9 bases at J; junction bases unmatched: 8. Germline V gene lookup returns CDR1 DFQATT and CDR2 SNEGSKA (reference sequence). The CDR3: CSARDPGTSGVGEQFF. Written as DNA, the CDR3 is TGCAGTGCTAGAGATCCCGGGACTAGCGGGGTGGGTGAGCAGTTCTTC.

The chain employs TRBV5-1 and TRBJ2-1; 14 bases map to TRBD2. The CDR3 length is 15 residues. After removal of 4 bases from V and 6 bases from J, the junction contained 3 bases not matched to a gene. Germline V gene lookup returns CDR1 SGHRS and CDR2 YFSETQ. The CDR3 DNA is TGCGCCAGCAGCACGGGACTAGCGGGAGTCAATGAGCAGTTCTTC. This codes for CASSTGLAGVNEQFF.

The chain recombines TRBV5-1 with TRBJ2-1, with a weak D call TRBD1 (6 bases). Trimming took 6 bases from V and 0 from J, leaving 10 bases between them. The germline CDR1 and CDR2 sequences are SGHRS and YFSETQ. This CDR3 contains 14 residues. CDR3 sequence (DNA): TGCGCCAGCACGCAGGACAGCTCCTACAATGAGCAGTTCTTC. This codes for CASTQDSSYNEQFF.

This clonotype was picked up a small number of times. The germline gene is not matched at one end of the junction; a read error may be the cause. V usage is TRBV27 and J usage is TRBJ2-1, with 8 bases lining up with TRBD2. The germline CDR1 and CDR2 sequences are MNHEY and SMNVEV (reference sequence). This CDR3 contains 13 residues. CDR3 coding DNA: TGTGCCAGCGGTTTAGCGGGGAACAATGAGCAGTTCTTC. Protein: CASGLAGNNEQFF.

Only a few counts were recorded for this clonotype. The chain employs TRBV12-3 or TRBV12-4 and TRBJ2-1; 10 bases are shared with TRBD1. The J segment lost 6 bases and the V segment lost 2 bases, leaving 4 bases of the junction unmatched. CDR3 size: 15 residues. The CDR3 sequence is CASSLRDRGFNEQFF. In nucleotides, the CDR3 is TGTGCCAGCAGTTTACGGGACAGGGGTTTCAATGAGCAGTTCTTC.

The J gene is TRBJ1-1, the V gene TRBV30; possible D gene TRBD1, 6 bases. CDR3 length: 13 amino acids. Germline lookup yields CDR1 GTSNPN and CDR2 SVGIG (reference sequence). V lost 2 bases and J lost 6, with 13 bases in between. In nucleotides, the CDR3 is TGTGCCTGGAGTAGCCAGGGGTCGCCTGAAGCTTTCTTT. Encoded protein: CAWSSQGSPEAFF.

This clonotype was observed a few times. The rearrangement joins TRBV11-2 to TRBJ2-2; 8 nucleotides match TRBD2. Looked up from germline, CDR1 is SGHAT and CDR2 is FQNNGV. The CDR3 totals 20 residues. After removal of 0 bases from V and 3 bases from J, the junction contained 15 bases not matched to a gene. In DNA, the CDR3 is TGTGCCAGCAGCTTAGATTGGGCGGGCGGGAGGACGTTAGACACCGGGGAGCTGTTTTTT. Amino acids: CASSLDWAGGRTLDTGELFF.

The chain has TRBV25-1 and TRBJ2-5, with D maybe TRBD2 (5 bases). Trimming stripped 8 bases from V and 3 bases from J, with 19 bases between. This CDR3 region has 15 residues. Per germline, CDR1 MGHDK and CDR2 SYGVNS. The CDR3, as DNA: TGTGCCAGCCGCAATTCGATAGCGAGTGAAGAGACCCAGTACTTC. Residues: CASRNSIASEETQYF.

This clonotype was seen more than once but under ten times. This chain joins TRBV4-2 and TRBJ2-3, with D possibly TRBD2 on 6 matching bases. Germline lookup yields CDR1 LGHNA and CDR2 YNFKEQ. V was cut by 1 base and J by 3 bases, with 14 bases left in between. The CDR3 spans 16 residues. The CDR3: CASSQGPGVSTDTQYF. In DNA form, the CDR3 reads TGTGCCAGCAGCCAAGGTCCGGGAGTAAGTACAGATACGCAGTATTTT.

The sample holds a few counts of this clonotype. The chain couples TRBV6-1 to TRBJ1-1; TRBD1 is a possible D gene (5 bases). The CDR3 has 18 residues. Germline V gene data show CDR1 as MNHNS and CDR2 as SASEGT. V was clipped by 6 bases and J by 2 bases, with 25 bases between them. The CDR3: CASSIRGVMGGKNTEAFF. CDR3 sequence (DNA): TGTGCCAGCAGCATTCGGGGGGTCATGGGCGGCAAAAACACTGAAGCTTTCTTT.

The chain is built from TRBV19 and TRBJ2-7; TRBD2 agrees at 11 bases. Trimming took 6 bases from V and 5 from J; bases not matched to a gene: 6. The V gene's germline CDR1 is LNHDA and CDR2 SQIVND (reference sequence). The CDR3 covers 14 residues. CDR3: CASSLAGGSNEQYF. In DNA, the CDR3 is TGTGCCAGTAGCCTAGCGGGAGGATCCAACGAGCAGTACTTC.

A few counts support this clonotype. The J gene is TRBJ2-7, the V gene TRBV7-9, with D perhaps matching TRBD1 (6 bases). This CDR3 region has 13 residues. Germline CDR1 is SEHNR and CDR2 is FQNEAQ (reference sequence). With 5 bases removed from V and 2 bases from J, the gap between germline ends came to 10 bases. The CDR3 bases are TGTGCCAGCAGCAAGGGACAAGCCTACGAGCAGTACTTC. Residues: CASSKGQAYEQYF.

This chain links TRBV20-1 with TRBJ1-1, with D possibly being TRBD1 (5 bases). There are 13 residues in the CDR3. Germline CDR1 and CDR2: DFQATT and SNEGSKA (reference sequence). V was trimmed by 1 base and J by 12 bases, leaving 18 bases between them. The CDR3 bases are TGCAGTGCTAGAGCCCCGGGGGGAGGCAGAACTTTCTTT. Residues: CSARAPGGGRTFF.

The V call is TRBV5-1, the J call TRBJ2-3, with 7 bases matching TRBD1. Per germline, CDR1 SGHRS and CDR2 YFSETQ. The CDR3 has 16 residues. V shed 3 bases and J 1 base; nucleotides not matched to a gene: 8. This chain's CDR3 is CASSSGTAARTDTQYF. CDR3 nucleotide sequence: TGCGCCAGCAGCTCCGGGACAGCCGCCCGCACAGATACGCAGTATTTT.

This clonotype was seen a handful of times. The chain joins TRBV7-8 to TRBJ2-3, with a weak D call TRBD1 (6 bases). V lost 1 base to trimming and J lost 4 bases, with 15 bases between them. The CDR3 is made up of 16 amino acids. Germline-derived CDR1 and CDR2 are SGHVS and FQNEAQ. The CDR3 loop reads CASSLDNRDGADTQYF. The CDR3, as DNA: TGTGCCAGCAGCTTAGATAACAGGGATGGGGCAGATACGCAGTATTTT.

The chain combines TRBV20-1 with TRBJ2-5; the D gene is possibly TRBD1 (5 bases). Germline V gives CDR1 DFQATT, CDR2 SNEGSKA (reference sequence). The CDR3 spans 14 residues. The V end lost 6 bases, the J end lost 1 base, and 15 bases lay between the germline ends. Written as DNA, the CDR3 is TGCAGTGCCCCGGACAAACCATTCCAAGAGACCCAGTACTTC. It is translated as CSAPDKPFQETQYF.